This TCR beta chain originates from a study of T cells after yellow fever vaccination. Looking at the study overall: It was SMART-Seq v4 Ultra Low Input that prepared the fractions with low cell numbers. Findings of the study overall: Only a small proportion of the clonotypes turned up in both the CD4 and the CD8 compartments, likely arising from convergent recombination. Secondary responses were weaker yet peaked faster, day 5 versus 15. Clones that expanded after primary vaccination mostly reappeared after the booster (approximately 96% CD4, 75% to 90% CD8).

Using its own MiXCR run on the 5' RACE reads, TCRdb lists one record per CDR3 protein. Of hundreds of thousands of distinct CDR3 sequences listed, around 12% are singletons. Points on this clonotype: The antigen remains undetermined.

The length of the CDR3 is 13 residues. Germline V gene lookup returns CDR1 ENHRY and CDR2 SYGVKD. Trimming left V 4 bases short and J 2 bases short, with 6 bases between. The receptor's source is a young man who received the YFV17D yellow fever vaccine. The rearrangement uses TRBV10-3 and TRBJ2-1, with D tentatively TRBD1 (6 bases). Sequenced here: PBMCs, sampled on the day of the yellow fever booster vaccination. In nucleotides, the CDR3 is TGTGCCATCAGTGGGGGGCCCTACAATGAGCAGTTCTTC. This encodes CAISGGPYNEQFF.